This T cell receptor (beta chain) appears in the sequencing data of a study of shared clonotypes between healthy human individuals. Regarding the study as a whole: Among non-shared clonotypes, generation probabilities were lower than among those shared by all four donors.

Details on this clone: Its antigen is as yet unknown.

The CDR3 runs to 13 residues. Germline CDR1 is MDHEN and CDR2 is SYDVKM. Deletions cut 2 bases from V and 1 base from J, with 5 bases between. For every subset, genomic DNA was evenly distributed across several immunoSEQ plates. Using immunoSEQ multiplex PCR, the repertoire was profiled, and TCRdb retains in-frame clones only, with some absent. The table records a few hundred thousand clones, about 74% of them present only once. Sequencing input: memory CD4+ T cells sorted from blood. Subset specified: CD45RA-negative fraction. The sequence derives from a man aged 25-45 years in good health. This chain links TRBV28 with TRBJ1-2; D unresolved. Here the CDR3 reads CASSLRVNYGYTF. The CDR3 DNA follows: TGTGCCAGCAGTTTAAGGGTTAACTATGGCTACACCTTC.